These T cell receptor beta chains were read from a single sample in a study of blood T cell repertoires in COVID-19. The data were produced by immunoSEQ multiplex PCR, yet TCRdb's version contains in-frame clones alone and is incomplete. The sample records some 25,000 clones, roughly 91% being singletons. Sequencing used peripheral blood. The receptors were sampled from a man aged 70-80 years with COVID-19, enrolled during active disease. Both conserved end residues are part of each CDR3. D genes are given only for firm matches. Some rows mark clone size as missing; the rest say once, few, many or name a class of expanded clone.

TRBV19	-	TRBJ1-1	-	TGTGCCAGTAGTTGGGGCAGCTCCAACACTGAAGCTTTCTTT	CASSWGSSNTEAFF
TRBV27	-	TRBJ1-1	-	TGTGCCAGCAGCCTAGGACAGTTCACTGAAGCTTTCTTT	CASSLGQFTEAFF
TRBV27	TRBD2	TRBJ2-7	-	TGTGCCAGCAGTTTCGGGGGGGCTTCCTACGAGCAGTACTTC	CASSFGGASYEQYF
TRBV18	-	TRBJ2-5	-	TGTGCCAGCTCGCCTATACCGGAAGAGACCCAGTACTTC	CASSPIPEETQYF
TRBV6-6	-	TRBJ1-3	few	TGTGCCAGCAGTTCCGTAGGAAGGAGGGTCGGAAACACCATATATTTT	CASSSVGRRVGNTIYF
TRBV19	-	TRBJ1-1	-	TGTGCCAGTAGTATTAGGGGGGGGACTGAAGCTTTCTTT	CASSIRGGTEAFF
TRBV14	-	TRBJ2-3	-	TGTGCCAGCAGCCAACTAGAATCAAAGAGGACGCAGTATTTT	CASSQLESKRTQYF
TRBV6-2/TRBV6-3	TRBD1	TRBJ1-1	-	TGTGCCAGCAGTTCTCAAACCGGGACAGGGAGCACTGAAGCTTTCTTT	CASSSQTGTGSTEAFF
TRBV4-1	-	TRBJ2-7	-	TGCGCCAGCAGCCCCGGGGGATACGAGCAGTACTTC	CASSPGGYEQYF
TRBV15	TRBD2	TRBJ2-1	-	TGTGCCACCAGCAGGAGATTCCTAGCGGGTACCGGCAATGAGCAGTTCTTC	CATSRRFLAGTGNEQFF
TRBV7-6	TRBD2	TRBJ2-2	once	TGTGCCAGCAGTCCCGGACTAGCGGCGATTAGCGGGGAGCTGTTTTTT	CASSPGLAAISGELFF
TRBV19	-	TRBJ1-6	-	TGTGCCAGTAGCATTCTTTCAGGGGACAATTCACCCCTCCACTTT	CASSILSGDNSPLHF
TRBV6-6	-	TRBJ2-1	few	TGTGCCAGCAGTCACCAGGGCCTCTACAATGAGCAGTTCTTC	CASSHQGLYNEQFF
TRBV6-5	-	TRBJ2-7	-	TGTGCCAGCAGTTATGAGGTAACTTCCTACGAGCAGTACTTC	CASSYEVTSYEQYF
TRBV6-5	TRBD1	TRBJ2-7	once	TGTGCCAGCAGGAACCCCGGGACAGGGGGCCACGAGCAGTACTTC	CASRNPGTGGHEQYF
TRBV6-5	-	TRBJ1-5	-	TGTGCCAGCAGCCAAGGGATAGCAGGGCAGCGGCCCCAGCATTTT	CASSQGIAGQRPQHF
TRBV3-1/TRBV3-2	-	TRBJ2-1	-	TGTGCCAGCAGCCAAGAACCCTCGGGCTACAATGAGCAGTTCTTC	CASSQEPSGYNEQFF
TRBV5-5	-	TRBJ1-1	-	TGTGCCAGCAGCTTCGAGGGTCTGGGAGGGAACACTGAAGCTTTCTTT	CASSFEGLGGNTEAFF
TRBV10-2	TRBD2	TRBJ2-7	-	TGCGCCAGCAGTCTCGCGGGAGGACCCTACGAGCAGTACTTC	CASSLAGGPYEQYF
TRBV29-1	TRBD1	TRBJ1-2	-	TGCAGCGTTGAAGATTGGTTGGGGACAGAAAACTATGGCTACACCTTC	CSVEDWLGTENYGYTF
TRBV6-5	-	TRBJ2-5	-	TGTGCCAGCAGGCTACAAGAGACCCAGTACTTC	CASRLQETQYF
TRBV7-2	TRBD1	TRBJ2-7	-	TGTGCCAGCAGCTTAGCCCTGACAGGGGGTGACTCCTACGAGCAGTACTTC	CASSLALTGGDSYEQYF
TRBV7-9	-	TRBJ2-7	-	TGTGCCAGCGATAAGGGGTGGTCCTACGAGCAGTACTTC	CASDKGWSYEQYF
TRBV18	-	TRBJ2-1	-	TGTGCCAGCTCCCCCGACGCGGGGAGTAATGAGCAGTTCTTC	CASSPDAGSNEQFF
TRBV7-8	-	TRBJ1-5	-	TGTGCCAGCAGCACGGACAGAAATCAGCCCCAGCATTTT	CASSTDRNQPQHF
TRBV6-5	-	TRBJ1-4	-	TGTGCCAGCACTAGAGTAACTAATGAAAAACTGTTTTTT	CASTRVTNEKLFF
TRBV24-1	-	TRBJ2-6	-	TGTGCCACCAGTGACTCGTCCGTTGGGGCCGGGGCCAACGTCCTGACTTTC	CATSDSSVGAGANVLTF
TRBV3-1/TRBV3-2	TRBD2	TRBJ2-1	-	TGTGCCAGCAGCCAAGTGACTAGCGGGAGGGGTGAGCAGTTCTTC	CASSQVTSGRGEQFF